This TCR beta chain was recovered during a study of CD8 T cell repertoires and HIV-1 epitope variants. Findings of the study overall: The assay identified only TCR beta chains of antigen-proliferating T cells.

This table comes from immunoSEQ multiplex PCR, and its TCRdb copy is limited to in-frame clones, with some not included. The sample has some 87,000 clones, around 75% seen once. CDR1 and CDR2 from the germline V gene are MDHEN and SYDVKM. V dropped 4 bases and J dropped 4 bases, with 17 bases sitting between them. The CDR3 runs to 16 residues. Comments on this clone: Its antigen is not known.

The specimen sequenced was uncultured baseline CD8+ T cells from peripheral blood mononuclear cells (PBMCs). This chain connects TRBV28 to TRBJ2-1; D may be TRBD1 (6 bases). The sequence came from a male donor with HIV. The CDR3 DNA sequence: TGTGCCAGCAGTTCTCCCTCCAGGGGATGGTACAATGAGCAGTTCTTC. This sequence encodes CASSSPSRGWYNEQFF.